Shown below are 22 T cell receptor beta chains from a single sample sequenced in a study of cytomegalovirus exposure and HLA in healthy donors. Data came from immunoSEQ multiplex PCR; TCRdb stores just in-frame clones and leaves some out. The sample includes about 73,000 clones, about 94% of them seen just once. The sample comprised PBMCs. The receptors stem from a young woman in good health and CMV-seronegative.

This clone was observed a handful of times. The gene calls are TRBV2 and TRBJ2-7; D is perhaps TRBD1 (6 bases). The germline V and J ends were trimmed by 8 bases and 5 bases, with 16 bases remaining between them. CDR3 length equals 13 residues. Germline CDR1 SNHLY, CDR2 FYNNEI. CDR3 in amino acids: CASREQGIHEQYF. The CDR3 DNA sequence: TGTGCCAGCCGGGAACAGGGTATCCACGAGCAGTACTTC.

The genes are TRBV6-1 and TRBJ2-5, with D tentatively TRBD2 (5 bases). This CDR3 has 16 amino acids. V lost 2 bases to trimming and J lost 2 bases, with 15 bases between them. The V gene's germline CDR1 is MNHNS and CDR2 SASEGT. CDR3 residues: CASSEWVKRGQETQYF. The CDR3 nucleotides read TGTGCCAGCAGTGAATGGGTCAAACGGGGTCAAGAGACCCAGTACTTC.

The chain is built from TRBV7-9 and TRBJ2-7; 8 nucleotides line up with TRBD2. The CDR3 is 15 residues long. CDR1 and CDR2 from the germline V gene are SEHNR and FQNEAQ (reference sequence). Losses at the gene ends were 6 bases for V and 5 bases for J; bases not matched to a gene: 12. In nucleotides, the CDR3 is TGTGCCAGCAGTAACGGGGGGGGTTCGAGGAACGAGCAGTACTTC. Translated: CASSNGGGSRNEQYF.

This sequence joins TRBV21-1 and TRBJ1-5; the D call of TRBD1 is as the table states it, not checked on the DNA. TRBV21-1 is marked as a pseudogene. The length of the CDR3 is 17 residues. The DNA for the CDR3 is TGTGCCAGCAGCAATATCACAGGGGGGGGATATTATCAGCCCCAGCATTTT. The encoded protein is CASSNITGGGYYQPQHF.

The chain couples TRBV30 to TRBJ1-1; D not certain. The germline V gene has CDR1 GTSNPN and CDR2 SVGIG (reference sequence). The V end was cut by 1 base, the J end by 3 bases, with 9 bases between. The CDR3 runs 13 residues. The CDR3 nucleotides are TGTGCCTGGAGTGGTGTGGGAGACACTGAAGCTTTCTTT. It translates to CAWSGVGDTEAFF.

The chain recombines TRBV27 with TRBJ2-1; 7 positions match TRBD1. The CDR3 has 16 amino acids. Germline CDR1 and CDR2: MNHEY and SMNVEV (reference sequence). V dropped 3 bases and J dropped 0; count of bases not matched to a gene: 5. CDR3 in DNA: TGTGCCAGCAGTTTGGACAGGATAAGCTCCTACAATGAGCAGTTCTTC. Translating gives CASSLDRISSYNEQFF.

CDR3: CAAYPGLAGRTGELFF. The DNA of the CDR3 is TGTGCCGCTTACCCCGGGCTAGCTGGGAGGACCGGGGAGCTGTTTTTT. The J gene is TRBJ2-2, the V gene TRBV30; D might be TRBD2 (6 bases). Germline CDR1 is GTSNPN and CDR2 is SVGIG (reference sequence). This CDR3 has 16 amino acids. Trimming pared 8 bases from V and 5 bases from J, leaving 24 bases between.

V and J are TRBV18 and TRBJ2-1, with D tentatively TRBD2 (6 bases). The CDR3 has 14 amino acids. The germline V gene has CDR1 KGHSH and CDR2 LQKENI. Trimming pared 6 bases from V and 3 bases from J, leaving 12 bases between. The CDR3: CASSPRDFYNEQFF. For the CDR3, the DNA is TGTGCCAGCTCCCCGCGGGACTTCTACAATGAGCAGTTCTTC.

The chain recombines TRBV27 with TRBJ2-7, with 11 bases fitting TRBD1. This CDR3 comprises 14 residues. V dropped 6 bases and J dropped 7; count of bases not matched to a gene: 8. CDR1 is MNHEY, CDR2 SMNVEV, per germline (reference sequence). As DNA, the CDR3 is TGTGCCAGCAGCCACGGGACAGGGGGTTTGGAGCAGTACTTC. Its protein is CASSHGTGGLEQYF.

As DNA, the CDR3 is TGTGCCAGCACCCGGTCGGCAAGCGGGGTAGATACGCAGTATTTT. The encoded protein is CASTRSASGVDTQYF. The chain recombines TRBV6-5 with TRBJ2-3, with 7 bases identical to TRBD2. The V segment lost 7 bases and the J segment 5 bases; nucleotides outside the gene matches: 12. Germline V gene lookup returns CDR1 MNHEY and CDR2 SVGAGI. This CDR3 is 15 amino acids long.

The CDR3 sequence: CASSQADGGSTDTQYF. DNA of the CDR3: TGTGCCAGCAGCCAAGCTGACGGGGGAAGCACAGATACGCAGTATTTT. The chain carries TRBV4-2 and TRBJ2-3; D might be TRBD2 (6 bases). Germline V lookup: CDR1 LGHNA, CDR2 YNFKEQ. CDR3 length: 16 amino acids. V dropped 1 base and J dropped 0 bases, with 11 bases sitting between them.

This chain joins TRBV28 and TRBJ2-7, with D unclear. The ends were cut back, 6 bases at V and 3 bases at J, with 21 bases in the middle. CDR1 is MDHEN and CDR2 is SYDVKM in the germline V gene. CDR3 length: 16 amino acids. CDR3: CASSPFPKLSRYEQYF. CDR3 coding DNA: TGTGCCAGCAGCCCTTTTCCGAAACTGTCGCGCTACGAGCAGTACTTC. The whole variable domain, remainder taken from reference TRBV28 and TRBJ2-7, is DVKVTQSSRYLVKRTGEKVFLECVQDMDHENMFWYRQDPGLGLRLIYFSYDVKMKEKGDIPEGYSVSREKKERFSLILESASTNQTSMYLCASSPFPKLSRYEQYFGPGTRLTVT.

The chain links TRBV10-3 to TRBJ1-5; 9 bases are a match to TRBD1. Germline V gene data show CDR1 as ENHRY and CDR2 as SYGVKD. Unmatched junction bases numbered 2, after V lost 6 bases and J lost 5 bases. The CDR3 runs to 13 residues. The CDR3 bases are TGTGCCATCAGCGGGGACAGGGATCAGCCCCAGCATTTT. Its protein product is CAISGDRDQPQHF.

The chain carries TRBV6-5 and TRBJ2-7; unclear D gene. V lost 0 bases to trimming and J lost 4 bases, with 13 bases between them. Germline loops: CDR1 MNHEY, CDR2 SVGAGI. CDR3 length equals 15 residues. CDR3 sequence: CASSYSNAGTYEQYF. The CDR3 coding sequence is TGTGCCAGCAGTTACTCGAACGCAGGCACATACGAGCAGTACTTC.

The chain combines TRBV4-2 with TRBJ2-7, with 10 nucleotides matching TRBD2. In germline, CDR1 is LGHNA, CDR2 YNFKEQ. With V trimmed by 2 bases and J by 3 bases, 10 bases remained unmatched. This CDR3 is built from 17 residues. The CDR3: CASSQPTKAGGLYEQYF. The DNA for the CDR3 is TGTGCCAGCAGCCAACCTACTAAAGCGGGAGGGCTCTACGAGCAGTACTTC.

V gene TRBV11-1 combines with J gene TRBJ1-2; TRBD1 aligns across 9 bases. The CDR3 is 17 amino acids. Germline V lookup: CDR1 SGHAT, CDR2 FQDESV (reference sequence). V trimming: 3 bases; J trimming: 4 bases; junction bases outside the gene matches: 12. In DNA form, the CDR3 reads TGTGCCAGCAGCTTCGATGACCGGACAGGGGTCTTCTATGGCTACACCTTC. As protein: CASSFDDRTGVFYGYTF.

The V call is TRBV6-5, the J call TRBJ1-1; D gene unclear. The CDR3 runs to 13 residues. Per the germline V gene, CDR1 is MNHEY and CDR2 is SVGAGI. The V and J ends lost 7 bases and 0 bases respectively, with 9 bases between them. The CDR3 loop is CASNRGMNTEAFF. Written as DNA, the CDR3 is TGTGCCAGCAATCGCGGTATGAACACTGAAGCTTTCTTT.

The genes are TRBV6-5 and TRBJ2-1, with D maybe TRBD1 (5 bases). V lost 6 bases and J 4 bases, leaving 10 bases between the germline ends. Germline CDR1 and CDR2: MNHEY and SVGAGI. The CDR3 spans 13 residues. CDR3 protein: CASSKDTYNEQFF. CDR3 coding DNA: TGTGCCAGCAGCAAGGACACTTACAATGAGCAGTTCTTC.

The V gene is TRBV15, the J gene TRBJ1-5; possible D gene TRBD1, 5 bases. CDR3 size: 16 residues. Germline V gene sequence: CDR1 LNHNV, CDR2 YYDKDF (reference sequence). V dropped 0 bases and J dropped 9 bases, with 18 bases sitting between them. CDR3 in amino acids: CATSRDLAAGPGPQHF. The CDR3 DNA reads as TGTGCCACCAGCAGAGATCTGGCCGCAGGGCCTGGGCCCCAGCATTTT.

The CDR3 region is CASRYYEQYF. The CDR3 region has the DNA TGTGCCAGCAGATACTACGAGCAGTACTTC. This chain connects TRBV2 to TRBJ2-7; D unresolved. The CDR3 is made up of 10 amino acids. V dropped 6 bases and J dropped 3 bases, with 3 bases sitting between them. Germline CDR1 and CDR2: SNHLY and FYNNEI.

This clone came up once. The chain employs TRBV14 and TRBJ2-6, with 7 bases fitting TRBD2. V lost 7 bases to trimming and J lost 0 bases; unmatched junction nucleotides: 6. CDR3 length: 16 amino acids. CDR1 SGHDN and CDR2 FVKESK come from the germline V gene. The CDR3 coding sequence is TGTGCCAGCATCGACGGGAGGCCCTCTGGGGCCAACGTCCTGACTTTC. Translated, it gives CASIDGRPSGANVLTF. The full variable domain, its missing parts supplied by reference TRBV14 and TRBJ2-6, is EAGVTQFPSHSVIEKGQTVTLRCDPISGHDNLYWYRRVMGKEIKFLLHFVKESKQDESGMPNNRFLAERTGGTYSTLKVQPAELEDSGVYFCASIDGRPSGANVLTFGAGSRLTVL.

V and J are TRBV19 and TRBJ1-6; D perhaps matches TRBD1 (5 bases). Germline V gene data show CDR1 as LNHDA and CDR2 as SQIVND (reference sequence). CDR3 size: 15 residues. V dropped 3 bases and J dropped 4 bases, with 10 bases sitting between them. The CDR3 DNA sequence: TGTGCCAGTAGTATTCGGACACTTTATAATTCACCCCTCCACTTT. It yields the protein CASSIRTLYNSPLHF. Full variable domain (missing parts from reference TRBV19 and TRBJ1-6): DGGITQSPKYLFRKEGQNVTLSCEQNLNHDAMYWYRQDPGQGLRLIYYSQIVNDFQKGDIAEGYSVSREKKESFPLTVTSAQKNPTAFYLCASSIRTLYNSPLHFGNGTRLTVT.